Reported below is one TCR beta chain. Its antigen is not identified. This sample is part of a study of T-cell reconstitution after alpha-beta-depleted transplantation in children. Unique molecular identifiers were incorporated into the prepared TCRbeta library. One entry per CDR3 protein results from TCRdb running MiXCR on the PCR reads. The sample records roughly 310,000 distinct CDR3 sequences, approximately 23% being singletons. Points from the study as a whole: A year had passed since transplant, and T-cell counts and diversity by then came mostly from newly produced T cells. Surviving recipient T cells and thymic progenitors produced the high day-60 TCRbeta diversity seen in some patients. At around two months after transplant, the alpha-beta T cells were reportedly derived from several hundred expanded clones that came from non-depleted graft cells.

This TCR came from a male patient younger than 18 who had a stem cell transplant for acute lymphoblastic leukemia, so the T cells may come from the graft donor. Sequencing used PBMCs, mostly from graft donor cells, obtained 180 days after TCRalphabeta/CD19-depleted stem cell transplant.

As DNA, the CDR3 is TGCAGTGCTAGAGATCTCGCGGACCCCCTCTCTGGGGCCAACGTCCTGACTTTC. This codes for CSARDLADPLSGANVLTF. The chain joins TRBV20-1 to TRBJ2-6; D not resolved. The CDR3 runs to 18 residues. Germline assignment: CDR1 DFQATT and CDR2 SNEGSKA (reference sequence). Trimming pared 0 bases from V and 0 bases from J, leaving 15 bases between.